This TCR beta chain was obtained from a study of blood T cell repertoires in COVID-19. Trimming removed 6 bases at V and 2 bases at J, with 11 bases between. This CDR3 has 13 amino acids. The germline V gene has CDR1 SNHLY and CDR2 FYNNEI. This table comes from immunoSEQ multiplex PCR, and its TCRdb copy is limited to in-frame clones, with some not included. The repertoire holds about 120,000 clones, with around 86% as singletons. The rearrangement links TRBV2 to TRBJ2-7; D is possibly TRBD1 (6 bases). Sequencing input: peripheral blood. The receptor was isolated from a woman aged 70-85 years with acute or convalescent COVID-19. The CDR3 DNA follows: TGTGCCAGCAGCAGACAGGAGACCTACGAGCAGTACTTC. This translates into CASSRQETYEQYF.